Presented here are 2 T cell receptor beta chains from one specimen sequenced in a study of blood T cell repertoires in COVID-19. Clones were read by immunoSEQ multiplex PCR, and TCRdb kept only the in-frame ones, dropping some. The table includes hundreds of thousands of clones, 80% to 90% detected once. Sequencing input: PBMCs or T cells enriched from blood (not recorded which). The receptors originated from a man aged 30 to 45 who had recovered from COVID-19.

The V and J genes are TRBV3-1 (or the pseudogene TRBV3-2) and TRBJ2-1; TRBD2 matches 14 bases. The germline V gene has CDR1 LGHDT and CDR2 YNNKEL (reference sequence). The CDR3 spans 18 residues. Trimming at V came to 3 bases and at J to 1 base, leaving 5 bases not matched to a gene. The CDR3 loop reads CASSQGLAGVGSYNEQFF. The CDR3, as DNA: TGTGCCAGCAGCCAGGGACTAGCGGGAGTGGGTTCCTACAATGAGCAGTTCTTC.

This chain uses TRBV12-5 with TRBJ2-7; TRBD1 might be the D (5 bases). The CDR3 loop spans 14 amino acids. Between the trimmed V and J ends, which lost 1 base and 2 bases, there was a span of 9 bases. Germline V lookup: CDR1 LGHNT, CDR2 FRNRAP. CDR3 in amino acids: CASGLGRQTYEQYF. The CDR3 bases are TGTGCTAGTGGTTTGGGGCGACAGACCTACGAGCAGTACTTC.